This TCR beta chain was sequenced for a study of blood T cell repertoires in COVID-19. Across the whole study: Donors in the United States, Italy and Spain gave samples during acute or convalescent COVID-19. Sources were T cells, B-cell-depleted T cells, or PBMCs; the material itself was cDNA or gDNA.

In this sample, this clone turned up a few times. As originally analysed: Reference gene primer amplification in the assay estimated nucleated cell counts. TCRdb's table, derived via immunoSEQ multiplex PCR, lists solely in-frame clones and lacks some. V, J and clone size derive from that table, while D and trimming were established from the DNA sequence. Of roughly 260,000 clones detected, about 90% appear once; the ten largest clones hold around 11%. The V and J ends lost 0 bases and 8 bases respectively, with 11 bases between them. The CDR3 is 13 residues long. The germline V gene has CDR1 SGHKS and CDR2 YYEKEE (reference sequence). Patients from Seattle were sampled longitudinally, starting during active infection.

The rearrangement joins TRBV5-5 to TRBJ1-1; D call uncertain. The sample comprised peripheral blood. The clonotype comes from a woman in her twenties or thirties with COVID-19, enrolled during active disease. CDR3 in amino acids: CASSLGLNGEAFF. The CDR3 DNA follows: TGTGCCAGCAGCTTGGGACTGAACGGCGAAGCTTTCTTT.